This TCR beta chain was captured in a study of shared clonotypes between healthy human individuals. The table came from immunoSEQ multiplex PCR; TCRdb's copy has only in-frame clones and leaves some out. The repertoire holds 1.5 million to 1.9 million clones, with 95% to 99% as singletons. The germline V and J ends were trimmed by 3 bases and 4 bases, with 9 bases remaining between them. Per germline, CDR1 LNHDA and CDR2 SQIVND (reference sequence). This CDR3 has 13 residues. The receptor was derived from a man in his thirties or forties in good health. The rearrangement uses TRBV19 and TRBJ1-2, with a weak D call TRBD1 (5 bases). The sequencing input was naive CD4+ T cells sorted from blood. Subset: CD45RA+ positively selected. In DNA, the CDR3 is TGTGCCAGTAGTATGGGACCGGGCTATGGCTACACCTTC. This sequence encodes CASSMGPGYGYTF.